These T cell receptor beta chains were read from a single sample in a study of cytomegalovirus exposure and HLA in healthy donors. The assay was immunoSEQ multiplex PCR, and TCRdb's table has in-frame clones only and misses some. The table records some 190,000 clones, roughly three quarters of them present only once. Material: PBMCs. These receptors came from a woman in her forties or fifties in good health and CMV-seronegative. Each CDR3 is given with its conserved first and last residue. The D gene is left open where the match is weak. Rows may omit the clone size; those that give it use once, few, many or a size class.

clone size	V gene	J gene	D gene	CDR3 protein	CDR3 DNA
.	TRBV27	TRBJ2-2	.	CASSLRGASTGELFF	TGTGCCAGCAGTTTACGGGGGGCCAGCACCGGGGAGCTGTTTTTT
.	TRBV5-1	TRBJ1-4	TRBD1	CASSPPAGTGSEKLFF	TGCGCCAGCAGCCCACCCGCCGGGACAGGGAGTGAAAAACTGTTTTTT
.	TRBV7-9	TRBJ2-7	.	CASSLRSYEQYF	TGTGCCAGCAGCTTACGGTCCTACGAGCAGTACTTC
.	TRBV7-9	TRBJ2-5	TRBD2	CASSSRTSGVGETQYF	TGTGCCAGCAGCTCCCGGACTAGCGGGGTGGGAGAGACCCAGTACTTC
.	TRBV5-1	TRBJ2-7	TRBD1	CASSLSRDRPYEQYF	TGCGCCAGCAGCTTGTCCCGGGACAGGCCCTACGAGCAGTACTTC
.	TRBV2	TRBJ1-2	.	CASKDPRLDYGYTF	TGTGCCAGCAAAGACCCGCGACTCGACTATGGCTACACCTTC
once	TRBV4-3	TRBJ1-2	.	CASSQDKDLIYGYTF	TGCGCCAGCAGCCAAGATAAAGATCTAATCTATGGCTACACCTTC
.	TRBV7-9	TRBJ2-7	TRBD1	CASSPARDRSYEQYF	TGTGCCAGCAGTCCCGCCCGGGACAGAAGCTACGAGCAGTACTTC
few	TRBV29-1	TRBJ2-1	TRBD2	CSASGRFVNEQFF	TGCAGCGCGAGCGGGAGATTCGTCAATGAGCAGTTCTTC
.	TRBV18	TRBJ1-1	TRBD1	CASSTTGALSREAFF	TGTGCCAGCTCCACGACAGGGGCCCTCTCTAGGGAGGCTTTCTTT
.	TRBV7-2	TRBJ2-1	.	CASSLTGLNEQFF	TGTGCCAGCAGCTTAACGGGGTTGAATGAGCAGTTCTTC
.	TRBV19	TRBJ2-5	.	CASSIGSGGSVETQYF	TGTGCCAGTAGTATAGGGAGCGGAGGGTCCGTGGAGACCCAGTACTTC
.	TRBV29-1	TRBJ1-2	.	CSAGANYGYTF	TGCAGCGCAGGGGCCAACTATGGCTACACCTTC
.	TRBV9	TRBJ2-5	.	CASSVAGSGQETQYF	TGTGCCAGCAGCGTAGCGGGTAGCGGACAAGAGACCCAGTACTTC
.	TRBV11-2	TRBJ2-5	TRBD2	CASRGGGQETQYF	TGTGCCAGCCGCGGGGGTGGCCAAGAGACCCAGTACTTC
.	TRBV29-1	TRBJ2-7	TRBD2	CSATGTSGYEQYF	TGCAGCGCAACCGGGACTAGCGGCTACGAGCAGTACTTC
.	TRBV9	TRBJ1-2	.	CASSPDTYYGYTF	TGTGCCAGCAGCCCGGACACCTACTATGGCTACACCTTC
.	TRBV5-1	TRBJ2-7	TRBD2	CASSLGLAGGQSYEQYF	TGCGCCAGCAGCCTCGGACTAGCGGGGGGCCAATCCTACGAGCAGTACTTC
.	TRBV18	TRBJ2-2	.	CASFPGLTNTGELFF	TGTGCCAGCTTCCCGGGACTGACGAACACCGGGGAGCTGTTTTTT
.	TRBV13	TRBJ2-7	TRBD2	CASSLGTSGSWEQYF	TGTGCCAGCAGCCTCGGGACTAGCGGGAGTTGGGAGCAGTACTTC
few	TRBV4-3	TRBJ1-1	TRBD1	CASSHHNDRVTFF	TGCGCCAGCAGCCATCACAACGACAGGGTGACTTTCTTT
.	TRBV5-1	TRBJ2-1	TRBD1	CASSTGTGSYNEQFF	TGCGCCAGCTCAACCGGGACAGGGTCCTACAATGAGCAGTTCTTC